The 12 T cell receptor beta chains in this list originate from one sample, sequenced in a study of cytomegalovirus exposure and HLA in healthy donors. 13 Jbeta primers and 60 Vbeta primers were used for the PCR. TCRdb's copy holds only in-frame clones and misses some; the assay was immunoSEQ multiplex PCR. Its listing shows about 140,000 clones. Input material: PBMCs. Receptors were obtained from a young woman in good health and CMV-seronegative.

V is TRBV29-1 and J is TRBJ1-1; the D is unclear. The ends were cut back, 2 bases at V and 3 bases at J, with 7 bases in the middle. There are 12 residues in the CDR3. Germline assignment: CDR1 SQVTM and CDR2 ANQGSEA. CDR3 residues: CSVELQYTEAFF. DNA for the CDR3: TGCAGCGTTGAATTGCAGTACACTGAAGCTTTCTTT. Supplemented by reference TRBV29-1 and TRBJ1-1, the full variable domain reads SAVISQKPSRDICQRGTSLTIQCQVDSQVTMMFWYRQQPGQSLTLIATANQGSEATYESGFVIDKFPISRPNLTFSTLTVSNMSPEDSSIYLCSVELQYTEAFFGQGTRLTVV.

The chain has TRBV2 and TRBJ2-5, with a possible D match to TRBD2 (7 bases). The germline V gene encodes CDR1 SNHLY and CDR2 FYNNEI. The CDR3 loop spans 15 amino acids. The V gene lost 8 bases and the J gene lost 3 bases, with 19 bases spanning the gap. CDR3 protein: CASHAWGGGEETQYF. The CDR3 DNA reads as TGTGCCAGCCACGCATGGGGGGGCGGAGAAGAGACCCAGTACTTC.

The CDR3 nucleotides are TGTGCCAGCAGTGATGGGGATACAGGGGAGAACACTGAAGCTTTCTTT. Translated: CASSDGDTGENTEAFF. The rearrangement joins TRBV6-1 to TRBJ1-1, with 7 positions matching TRBD1. The CDR3 covers 16 residues. V was pared by 3 bases and J by 1 base, with 8 bases of the junction left unmatched. Germline-derived CDR1 and CDR2 are MNHNS and SASEGT.

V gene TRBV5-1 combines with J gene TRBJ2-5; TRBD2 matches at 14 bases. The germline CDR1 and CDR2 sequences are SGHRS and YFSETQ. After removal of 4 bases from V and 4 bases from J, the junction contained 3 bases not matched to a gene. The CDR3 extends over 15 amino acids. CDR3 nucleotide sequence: TGCGCCAGCAGCATAGGACTAGCGGGAGGAGAGACCCAGTACTTC. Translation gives CASSIGLAGGETQYF.

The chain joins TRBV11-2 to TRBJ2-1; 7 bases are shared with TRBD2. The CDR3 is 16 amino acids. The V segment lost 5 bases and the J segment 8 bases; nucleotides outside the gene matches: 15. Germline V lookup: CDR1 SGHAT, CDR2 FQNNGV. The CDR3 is CASSNMGLAATHEQFF. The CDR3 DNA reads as TGTGCCAGCAGCAACATGGGGCTAGCGGCCACACATGAGCAGTTCTTC.

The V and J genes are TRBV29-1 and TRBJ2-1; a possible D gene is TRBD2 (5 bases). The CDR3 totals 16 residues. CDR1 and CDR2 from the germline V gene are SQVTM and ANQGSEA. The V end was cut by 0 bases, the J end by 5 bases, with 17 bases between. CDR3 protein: CSVEDRWETKDNEQFF. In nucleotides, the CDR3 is TGCAGCGTTGAAGATCGGTGGGAGACTAAAGACAATGAGCAGTTCTTC.

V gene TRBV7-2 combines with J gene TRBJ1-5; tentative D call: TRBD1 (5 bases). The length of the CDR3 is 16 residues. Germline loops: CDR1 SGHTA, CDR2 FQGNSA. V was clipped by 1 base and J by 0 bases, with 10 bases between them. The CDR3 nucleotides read TGTGCCAGCAGCTTAGAGACAGTCCCTAGCAATCAGCCCCAGCATTTT. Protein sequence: CASSLETVPSNQPQHF.

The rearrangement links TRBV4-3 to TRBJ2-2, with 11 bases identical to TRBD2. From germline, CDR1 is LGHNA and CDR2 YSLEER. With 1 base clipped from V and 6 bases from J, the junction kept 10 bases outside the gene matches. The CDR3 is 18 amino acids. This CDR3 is CASSQVLAGVGLAGELFF. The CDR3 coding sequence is TGCGCCAGCAGCCAAGTACTAGCGGGAGTGGGATTGGCCGGGGAGCTGTTTTTT.

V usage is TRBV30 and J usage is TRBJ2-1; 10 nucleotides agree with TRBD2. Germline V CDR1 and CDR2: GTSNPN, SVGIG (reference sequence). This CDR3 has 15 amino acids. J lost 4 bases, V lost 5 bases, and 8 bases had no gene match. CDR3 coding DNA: TGTGCCTGGGTAGAGAGCGGGAGGGATTACAATGAGCAGTTCTTC. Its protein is CAWVESGRDYNEQFF. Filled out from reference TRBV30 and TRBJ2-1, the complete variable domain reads SQTIHQWPATLVQPVGSPLSLECTVEGTSNPNLYWYRQAAGRGLQLLFYSVGIGQISSEVPQNLSASRPQDRQFILSSKKLLLSDSGFYLCAWVESGRDYNEQFFGPGTRLTVL.

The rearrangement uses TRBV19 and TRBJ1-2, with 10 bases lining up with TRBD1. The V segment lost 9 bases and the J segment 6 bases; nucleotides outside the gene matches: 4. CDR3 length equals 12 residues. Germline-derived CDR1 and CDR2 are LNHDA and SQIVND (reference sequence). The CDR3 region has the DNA TGTGCCAGGGGGACAGGGGAAAATGGCTACACCTTC. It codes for CARGTGENGYTF.

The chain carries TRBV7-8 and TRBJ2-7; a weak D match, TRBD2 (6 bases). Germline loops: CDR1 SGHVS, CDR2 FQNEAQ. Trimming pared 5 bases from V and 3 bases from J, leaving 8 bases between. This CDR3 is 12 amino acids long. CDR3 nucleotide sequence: TGTGCCAGCAGCCCGACTAGCTACGAGCAGTACTTC. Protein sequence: CASSPTSYEQYF.

CDR3 amino acids: CASSDYTSVSYEQYF. In nucleotides, the CDR3 is TGTGCCAGCAGTGATTATACTAGCGTCTCCTACGAGCAGTACTTC. The chain carries TRBV2 and TRBJ2-7; 7 bases align to TRBD2. V was clipped by 3 bases and J by 0 bases; unmatched bases: 5. CDR3 size: 15 residues. Germline V lookup: CDR1 SNHLY, CDR2 FYNNEI.